This T cell receptor beta chain was found in a study of cytomegalovirus exposure and HLA in healthy donors. Study results and limitations: A reported reduction in N-insertions relative to the roughly 700-donor mean was seen in an Asian-associated ancestry cluster in a later analysis. In presence/absence analyses, roughly uniform sequencing depth across donors was assumed. The study designated 150 or so TCR beta chains cytomegalovirus-associated.

To note about this clone: The target antigen is unknown.

The study sampled nominally healthy donors, though unrecorded immune exposures were likely. Researchers ran the PCR with 60 Vbeta and 13 Jbeta primers. The table came from immunoSEQ multiplex PCR; TCRdb's copy has only in-frame clones and leaves some out. The sample carries around 95,000 clones, about 85% recorded once. The sequencing input was PBMCs. The source of this sequence is a female donor in good health and CMV-seropositive.

The CDR3 protein is CASSPGPGDTEAFF. The CDR3 DNA reads as TGTGCCAGCAGCCCTGGCCCGGGGGATACTGAAGCTTTCTTT. V is TRBV7-9 and J is TRBJ1-1; TRBD1 is a possible D gene (5 bases). The germline CDR1 and CDR2 sequences are SEHNR and FQNEAQ (reference sequence). V lost 5 bases to trimming and J lost 5 bases, with 15 bases between them. The CDR3 is 14 residues long.